Below are 4 T cell receptor beta chains sequenced from a single sample in a study of CD8 T cells in Susac syndrome. Reverse transcription of 0.5 to 1 ug RNA was performed with random hexamers. TCRdb called the immunoSEQ multiplex PCR reads again in MiXCR, with one record for every CDR3 protein. The sample includes approximately 130,000 distinct CDR3 sequences, under 95% of them seen just once. The sequenced sample was CD8+ T cells from PBMCs. The receptors originated from a human donor with multiple sclerosis.

V and J are TRBV30 and TRBJ1-5; no clear D. The V gene's germline CDR1 is GTSNPN and CDR2 SVGIG (reference sequence). V lost 0 bases and J 5 bases, leaving 8 bases between the germline ends. The CDR3 sequence is 13 residues long. CDR3 protein: CAWSVQPYQPQHF. CDR3 DNA sequence: TGTGCCTGGAGTGTTCAACCCTATCAGCCCCAGCATTTT.

The J gene is TRBJ2-7, the V gene TRBV19, with unresolved D. V was shortened by 3 bases and J by 4 bases, with 4 bases between the two germline ends. This CDR3 has 11 residues. CDR1 and CDR2 from the germline V gene are LNHDA and SQIVND (reference sequence). CDR3 sequence (DNA): TGTGCCAGTAGTATTGGTTACGAGCAGTACTTC. Translated, it gives CASSIGYEQYF.

This chain joins TRBV13 and TRBJ2-1, with D possibly being TRBD1 or TRBD2 (6 bases each). The V end lost 4 bases, the J end lost 6 bases, and 10 bases lay between the germline ends. The CDR3 has 13 residues. Germline V lookup: CDR1 PRHDT, CDR2 FYEKMQ (reference sequence). Here the CDR3 DNA reads TGTGCCAGCAGCTGGGAGGACAGCAATGAGCAGTTCTTC. This encodes CASSWEDSNEQFF.

The genes are TRBV20-1 and TRBJ2-2, with D possibly matching TRBD2 (6 bases). The CDR3 has 15 residues. Germline values: CDR1 DFQATT, CDR2 SNEGSKA (reference sequence). The V end was cut by 6 bases, the J end by 6 bases, with 20 bases between. The CDR3 bases are TGCAGTGCCGACCGCCCGGGACTCATCCCCGGGGAGCTGTTTTTT. Translating it yields CSADRPGLIPGELFF.